This T cell receptor beta chain was sequenced for a study of vaccination and CD4 T cells after COVID-19. Study summary: For control cultures, the treatment was a CEFX pool, an HIV-1 Nef pool, or no peptide.

Documented treatment: roughly 10-day PBMC culture with coronavirus spike peptide pools or control peptides (ViraFEST assay). On this clonotype: The antigen remains unidentified.

The CDR3 consists of 14 residues. Germline V gene sequence: CDR1 WNHNN, CDR2 SYGVQD (reference sequence). V gave up 3 bases and J gave up 5 bases, with 8 bases separating them. Sequenced with the Oncomine TCR Beta short-read assay was DNA taken from cultured CD4+ T cells. The genomic DNA was obtained from cultured CD4+ T cells by extraction with the QIAamp micro DNA kit. A single record per CDR3 protein comes from TCRdb applying MiXCR to the PCR reads. The sample lists about 8,900 distinct CDR3 sequences; 30% to 40% were seen once. Sequenced sample: CD4+ T cells from blood, cultured in vitro. V gene TRBV10-1 combines with J gene TRBJ1-6; D uncertain. The receptor's source is a human donor who had recovered from COVID-19. This chain's CDR3 is CASSEGRNNSPLHF. CDR3 nucleotides: TGCGCCAGCAGTGAAGGCAGGAATAATTCACCCCTCCACTTT.